These T cell receptor beta chains were read from a single sample in a study of cytomegalovirus exposure and HLA in healthy donors. Assay: immunoSEQ multiplex PCR; the TCRdb copy retains only in-frame clones and omits some. The sample gives some 100,000 clones, roughly 76% of which show up once; more than 10% is in the top ten. Sample: PBMCs. These receptors came from a middle-aged woman in good health and CMV-seropositive. CDR3s include the opening cysteine and the closing phenylalanine or tryptophan. Clone size, where shown, is once, few, many, or a class for clones that have expanded.

V gene	J gene	clone size	CDR3 protein
TRBV2	TRBJ2-5	NA	CASSGGWAGGNQETQYF
TRBV5-1	TRBJ2-7	NA	CASSPATGAYEQYF
TRBV4-2	TRBJ2-3	NA	CASSQDGVRSDTQYF
TRBV5-6	TRBJ1-3	NA	CASSYTGAPLRGNTIYF
TRBV9	TRBJ1-2	NA	CASSYRQGGGYTF
TRBV10-3	TRBJ2-7	NA	CAITRQGDYEQYF
TRBV6-5	TRBJ1-1	NA	CASSSTGASNTEAFF
TRBV30	TRBJ1-3	few	CAWNHLSSSGNTIYF
TRBV19	TRBJ2-1	NA	CASMRGGENEQFF
TRBV7-8	TRBJ2-7	NA	CASSAGSLEPAHPLYEQYF
TRBV6-5	TRBJ2-3	NA	CASRKAGGVDTQYF
TRBV5-5	TRBJ1-1	NA	CASSFERGGTEAFF
TRBV7-2	TRBJ2-1	NA	CASSLAGGNEQFF
TRBV4-1	TRBJ1-5	NA	CASSHKGGNQPQHF
TRBV5-1	TRBJ1-5	NA	CASSLALNQPQHF
TRBV5-4	TRBJ1-5	few	CASSTGGGNQPQHF
TRBV19	TRBJ1-2	NA	CASMGIGQGHYGYTF
TRBV18	TRBJ1-1	NA	CASSLRGQNTEAFF
TRBV13	TRBJ1-1	NA	CASSLRVLLNTEAFF
TRBV5-1	TRBJ1-6	NA	CASSSTGSSYNSPLHF
TRBV6-5	TRBJ2-7	NA	CASSYSISGQGFEQYF
TRBV11-2	TRBJ1-2	NA	CASSSAGEPYGYTF
TRBV30	TRBJ1-6	NA	CAWNRDSNSPLHF
TRBV2	TRBJ1-5	once	CASGQGPQPQHF
TRBV5-1	TRBJ2-3	NA	CASSHLRLAGGTDTQYF
TRBV5-3	TRBJ2-5	NA	CARSPRTSGVRETQYF
TRBV5-4	TRBJ2-7	NA	CASSFPGGDSFYEQYF
TRBV18	TRBJ1-4	NA	CAARAGANEKLFF
TRBV9	TRBJ2-1	NA	CASSVGSGGLYNEQFF
TRBV13	TRBJ2-1	few	CASSFDRGWKNEQFF
TRBV9	TRBJ2-1	NA	CASSVVPETYNEQFF
TRBV6-1	TRBJ1-5	NA	CASSETGNNNQPQHF
TRBV19	TRBJ1-5	NA	CASTTDKWGHQPQHF
TRBV9	TRBJ1-2	once	CASSVGQGEIFGYTF
TRBV30	TRBJ2-5	few	CAWSLQLAGGRKTQYF
TRBV11-2	TRBJ2-7	once	CASSSSRGGSYEQYF
TRBV18	TRBJ1-2	NA	CASSPNPPGGDYGYTF
TRBV5-1	TRBJ1-4	NA	CASSYGTGGGEKLFF
TRBV6-5	TRBJ1-2	NA	CASRPGQYSGYTF